The clone carrying this TCR beta chain was seen more than once but under ten times. This record comes from a study of blood T cell repertoires in COVID-19. Study context: Sites across the United States, Italy and Spain contributed samples from acute and convalescent COVID-19. T cells, B-cell-depleted T cells, or PBMCs supplied cDNA or gDNA.

The CDR3 spans 16 residues. Trimming at V came to 6 bases and at J to 0 bases, leaving 7 bases not matched to a gene. Looked up from germline, CDR1 is SNHLY and CDR2 is FYNNEI. Measured with immunoSEQ multiplex PCR; TCRdb has only the in-frame clones, and not every one. The table lists over 150,000 clones, 70% to 90% of them singletons. Followed over time, Seattle patients had been enrolled while infection was active. The chain recombines TRBV2 with TRBJ2-3; TRBD2 agrees at 9 bases. The sequence was obtained from a man aged 45-60 years with COVID-19, enrolled during active disease. Sequencing input: peripheral blood. The CDR3 is CASSPLAGVSTDTQYF. The CDR3 nucleotides read TGTGCCAGCAGCCCATTAGCGGGGGTTAGCACAGATACGCAGTATTTT.